These 30 T cell receptor beta chains share one sample of origin, sequenced in a study of beta chain features in type 1 diabetes. The entirety of the isolated RNA underwent reverse transcription, so expressed TCRB transcripts were sequenced. Repertoires were generated with immunoSEQ multiplex PCR, while TCRdb's copy carries only in-frame clones and drops some. Counted here are 400,000 to 550,000 clones, around 10% occurring once; the ten biggest clones make up about 0.042%. The sample consisted of naive CD4+ T cells from blood. All receptors come from a woman between 18 and 29 years old in good health.

In its sample, this clone was seen a few times. The chain recombines TRBV4-1 with TRBJ1-1, with D maybe TRBD1 (6 bases). V lost 3 bases and J 3 bases, leaving 11 bases between the germline ends. Germline V gene lookup returns CDR1 MGHRA and CDR2 YSYEKL. The CDR3 loop spans 14 amino acids. In DNA form, the CDR3 reads TGCGCCAGCAGCCATGCCAGGGGAGACACTGAAGCTTTCTTT. This translates into CASSHARGDTEAFF.

A few counts support this clone. V and J are TRBV19 and TRBJ2-1, with 9 nucleotides matching TRBD2. Germline V gene sequence: CDR1 LNHDA, CDR2 SQIVND (reference sequence). Trimming removed 6 bases from V and 5 bases from J; junction bases left unmatched: 11. The CDR3 contains 16 residues. CDR3 coding DNA: TGTGCCAGTAGAAGAACTAGCGGGCTTATAAACAATGAGCAGTTCTTC. This codes for CASRRTSGLINNEQFF.

The V and J genes are TRBV2 and TRBJ2-5; possible D gene TRBD1, 5 bases. V was trimmed by 5 bases and J by 2 bases, leaving 18 bases between them. Germline V gene sequence: CDR1 SNHLY, CDR2 FYNNEI. The CDR3 consists of 16 residues. The CDR3: CASSTRQGTIQETQYF. For the CDR3, the DNA is TGTGCCAGCAGTACACGCCAGGGAACCATTCAAGAGACCCAGTACTTC. The variable domain in full, completed from reference TRBV2 and TRBJ2-5, reads EPEVTQTPSHQVTQMGQEVILRCVPISNHLYFYWYRQILGQKVEFLVSFYNNEISEKSEIFDDQFSVERPDGSNFTLKIRSTKLEDSAMYFCASSTRQGTIQETQYFGPGTRLLVL.

The J gene is TRBJ2-2, the V gene TRBV5-4; 8 bases line up with TRBD2. Germline V gene lookup returns CDR1 SGHNT and CDR2 YYREEE (reference sequence). J was trimmed by 5 bases and V by 0 bases; bases with no gene match: 3. The CDR3 has 15 residues. The CDR3 reads CASSLAGTSTGELFF. The CDR3 bases are TGTGCCAGCAGCTTGGCCGGGACTAGTACCGGGGAGCTGTTTTTT.

This chain connects TRBV15 to TRBJ2-3; D perhaps matches TRBD2 (5 bases). V was pared by 7 bases and J by 3 bases, with 14 bases between. The CDR3 spans 14 residues. Germline values: CDR1 LNHNV, CDR2 YYDKDF (reference sequence). Here the CDR3 reads CATNTGITTDTQYF. The CDR3 DNA follows: TGTGCCACCAACACCGGGATAACAACAGATACGCAGTATTTT.

This clone appeared many times. The chain employs TRBV10-3 and TRBJ2-4; 8 nucleotides agree with TRBD2. V trimming: 10 bases; J trimming: 7 bases; junction bases outside the gene matches: 9. Germline V gene lookup returns CDR1 ENHRY and CDR2 SYGVKD. This CDR3 comprises 13 residues. CDR3 loop: CATSGGVGNIQYF. CDR3 DNA sequence: TGTGCCACCAGCGGGGGCGTTGGGAACATTCAGTACTTC.

This chain connects TRBV4-3 to TRBJ1-6; D might be TRBD1 (6 bases). V was pared by 5 bases and J by 6 bases, with 14 bases between. Germline CDR1 LGHNA, CDR2 YSLEER. There are 15 residues in the CDR3. CDR3 amino acids: CASSGRPGANSPLHF. The DNA for the CDR3 is TGCGCCAGCAGCGGACGACCGGGGGCTAATTCACCCCTCCACTTT.

The table lists this clone with many counts. CDR3 sequence: CASSVGNQGGIQYF. CDR3 DNA: TGTGCCAGCAGCGTAGGAAACCAAGGGGGCATTCAGTACTTC. The gene calls are TRBV9 and TRBJ2-4; D perhaps matches TRBD1 (6 bases). CDR1 is SGDLS and CDR2 is YYNGEE in the germline V gene. The CDR3 is 14 residues long. V lost 0 bases and J 9 bases, leaving 13 bases between the germline ends.

CDR3 sequence reads: CSVAGGLEQYF. CDR3 sequence (DNA): TGCAGCGTTGCAGGTGGGCTCGAGCAGTACTTC. The chain uses TRBV29-1 and TRBJ2-7; D remains ambiguous. Germline CDR1 and CDR2: SQVTM and ANQGSEA. Trimming pared 4 bases from V and 6 bases from J, leaving 10 bases between. The CDR3 length is 11 residues.

The sample holds a few counts of this clone. Other DNA sequences in this specimen translate into the identical CDR3. The genes are TRBV7-2 and TRBJ2-5; D may be TRBD2 (6 bases). Germline lookup yields CDR1 SGHTA and CDR2 FQGNSA. The CDR3 is 13 residues long. V was clipped by 3 bases and J by 7 bases, with 12 bases between them. The chain's CDR3 is CASSLEGTGTQYF. CDR3 coding DNA: TGTGCCAGCAGCTTGGAGGGGACGGGGACCCAGTACTTC.

The chain carries TRBV7-6 and TRBJ2-1; the D gene is possibly TRBD1 (6 bases). V was shortened by 5 bases and J by 5 bases, with 13 bases between the two germline ends. Germline CDR1 SGHVS, CDR2 FNYEAQ. This CDR3 contains 14 residues. DNA for the CDR3: TGTGCCAGCAGCCCGCGTGGACAGCACAATGAGCAGTTCTTC. Its translation is CASSPRGQHNEQFF.

In its sample, this clone was seen many times. The rearrangement uses TRBV29-1 and TRBJ2-6, with D tentatively TRBD1 or TRBD2 (5 bases each). Trimming left V 6 bases short and J 0 bases short, with 12 bases between. CDR1 SQVTM and CDR2 ANQGSEA come from the germline V gene. This CDR3 comprises 15 residues. The CDR3 loop is CSVAGTSSGANVLTF. Written as DNA, the CDR3 is TGCAGCGTGGCCGGGACCTCCTCTGGGGCCAACGTCCTGACTTTC.

This clone was observed many times. V gene TRBV29-1 combines with J gene TRBJ2-3; no firm D call. The CDR3 runs to 13 residues. CDR1 is SQVTM, CDR2 ANQGSEA, per germline. V was shortened by 7 bases and J by 1 base, with 12 bases between the two germline ends. CDR3 amino acids: CSADVSGTDTQYF. Here the CDR3 DNA reads TGCAGCGCTGACGTAAGCGGCACAGATACGCAGTATTTT.

The J gene is TRBJ2-1, the V gene TRBV9; D gene uncertain. Trimming cost V 0 bases and J 3 bases, with 4 bases left between them. CDR3 length: 13 amino acids. From germline, CDR1 is SGDLS and CDR2 YYNGEE. The CDR3 DNA sequence: TGTGCCAGCAGCGTAGATGTCTACAATGAGCAGTTCTTC. It codes for CASSVDVYNEQFF.

This chain uses TRBV7-2 with TRBJ2-3; D unclear. CDR3 size: 17 residues. The V and J ends lost 3 bases and 4 bases respectively, with 20 bases between them. CDR1 and CDR2 from the germline V gene are SGHTA and FQGNSA. The CDR3 bases are TGTGCCAGCAGCTTCAACGGACCGACCGGCATCGCAGATACGCAGTATTTT. It translates to CASSFNGPTGIADTQYF.

The rearrangement uses TRBV13 and TRBJ1-2, with D unresolved. Germline values: CDR1 PRHDT, CDR2 FYEKMQ (reference sequence). The CDR3 sequence is 13 residues long. The V end lost 4 bases, the J end lost 2 bases, and 8 bases lay between the germline ends. CDR3 amino acids: CASSWTENYGYTF. For the CDR3, the DNA is TGTGCCAGCAGCTGGACGGAGAACTATGGCTACACCTTC.

The rearrangement uses TRBV19 and TRBJ2-7; D is unresolved. CDR3 length equals 12 residues. From germline, CDR1 is LNHDA and CDR2 SQIVND (reference sequence). V dropped 2 bases and J dropped 4 bases, with 6 bases sitting between them. CDR3 loop: CASSINGYEQYF. The CDR3 nucleotides are TGTGCCAGTAGTATAAATGGGTACGAGCAGTACTTC.

This clone was seen more than once but under ten times. The rearrangement uses TRBV9 and TRBJ1-5; TRBD1 agrees at 8 bases. Germline trimming cut 0 bases from V and 7 bases from J; bases unmatched to any gene: 3. The CDR3 totals 14 residues. The germline V gene has CDR1 SGDLS and CDR2 YYNGEE. The CDR3 loop is CASSVDAGGQPQHF. The CDR3 DNA reads TGTGCCAGCAGCGTAGACGCAGGGGGCCAGCCCCAGCATTTT.

This clone has just a few counts. CDR3 in amino acids: CASTPGQNSPLHF. CDR3 nucleotides: TGTGCGTCCACCCCGGGACAAAATTCACCCCTCCACTTT. This chain uses TRBV7-9 with TRBJ1-6; perhaps TRBD1 as D (6 bases). Germline CDR1 is SEHNR and CDR2 is FQNEAQ (reference sequence). This CDR3 spans 13 amino acids.

The CDR3 loop is CASSSTAEAFF. DNA for the CDR3: TGTGCCAGCAGCTCGACAGCAGAAGCTTTCTTT. The rearrangement links TRBV7-6 to TRBJ1-1; weak D call: TRBD1 (5 bases). Per germline, CDR1 SGHVS and CDR2 FNYEAQ. The CDR3 extends over 11 amino acids. V shed 4 bases and J shed 8 bases, with 8 bases lying between them.

This clone appeared a few times. The chain joins TRBV30 to TRBJ1-1; D remains unclear. There are 14 residues in the CDR3. The ends were cut back, 3 bases at V and 4 bases at J, with 15 bases in the middle. Germline V gene lookup returns CDR1 GTSNPN and CDR2 SVGIG (reference sequence). Here the CDR3 reads CAWSGRGSGTEAFF. The CDR3 DNA sequence: TGTGCCTGGAGCGGTCGGGGAAGTGGCACTGAAGCTTTCTTT.

In this sample, this clone turned up a few times. The chain combines TRBV28 with TRBJ2-7; weak D call: TRBD1 (8 bases). CDR3 length: 15 residues. The germline V gene has CDR1 MDHEN and CDR2 SYDVKM. V was shortened by 7 bases and J by 4 bases, with 20 bases between the two germline ends. This CDR3 is CASTGGQEGIYEQYV. In nucleotides, the CDR3 is TGTGCCAGCACGGGGGGACAGGAGGGGATTTACGAGCAGTACGTC.

There are a few counts of this clone. The CDR3 DNA reads as TGTGCCAGCAGCGTAGAAAGACTTAATTCACCCCTCCACTTT. It specifies CASSVERLNSPLHF. J is TRBJ1-6 and V is TRBV9; D not certain. Germline assignment: CDR1 SGDLS and CDR2 YYNGEE. This CDR3 has 14 residues. V was trimmed by 0 bases and J by 6 bases, leaving 7 bases between them.

The genes are TRBV9 and TRBJ1-3; D unclear. V gave up 2 bases and J gave up 4 bases, with 10 bases separating them. CDR1 is SGDLS and CDR2 is YYNGEE in the germline V gene. The CDR3 loop spans 14 amino acids. This CDR3 reads CASSVEGAGNTIYF. The DNA of the CDR3 is TGTGCCAGCAGCGTGGAGGGAGCAGGAAACACCATATATTTT.

This clone was seen a handful of times. The chain is built from TRBV28 and TRBJ1-5; no reliable D call. Looked up from germline, CDR1 is MDHEN and CDR2 is SYDVKM. Trimming shortened V by 10 bases and J by 6 bases, and 13 bases separated the two germline ends. This CDR3 region has 12 residues. The CDR3 DNA reads TGTGCCACGACCGGGGTGGCTCAGCCCCAGCATTTT. Translated: CATTGVAQPQHF.

In this sample, this clone turned up a few times. The chain carries TRBV30 and TRBJ2-1; D possibly matches TRBD1 or TRBD2 (5 bases each). Germline V gene sequence: CDR1 GTSNPN, CDR2 SVGIG (reference sequence). Trimming took off 3 bases at V and 3 bases at J, with 18 bases between the two ends. This CDR3 has 16 amino acids. CDR3 residues: CAWSEAGTGNYNEQFF. CDR3 nucleotides: TGTGCCTGGAGCGAAGCCGGGACGGGAAACTACAATGAGCAGTTCTTC.

The chain is built from TRBV7-9 and TRBJ2-3, with 8 bases identical to TRBD1. J was trimmed by 1 base and V by 6 bases; bases with no gene match: 6. Germline V gives CDR1 SEHNR, CDR2 FQNEAQ (reference sequence). This CDR3 contains 15 residues. For the CDR3, the DNA is TGTGCCAGCAGGACTTGGACAGGGCGCACAGATACGCAGTATTTT. Protein sequence: CASRTWTGRTDTQYF.

The CDR3 region has the DNA TGCGCCAGCAGCGTAGGGCCCAACAATGAGCAGTTCTTC. As protein: CASSVGPNNEQFF. The V gene is TRBV5-1, the J gene TRBJ2-1; D gene uncertain. This CDR3 has 13 amino acids. The germline CDR1 and CDR2 sequences are SGHRS and YFSETQ. V was cut by 4 bases and J by 5 bases, with 10 bases left in between.

This clone was observed a handful of times. The chain carries TRBV10-3 and TRBJ1-6; TRBD1 might be the D (5 bases). CDR3 size: 14 residues. The germline V gene encodes CDR1 ENHRY and CDR2 SYGVKD. V lost 10 bases, J lost 8 bases, and 18 bases lay in between. CDR3 DNA: TGTGCCACGAACGGACGCGGGGCGTATTCACCCCTCCACTTT. This sequence encodes CATNGRGAYSPLHF.

This clone was picked up a small number of times. V usage is TRBV27 and J usage is TRBJ2-6, with D tentatively TRBD1 or TRBD2 (5 bases each). The V and J ends lost 5 bases and 1 base respectively, with 6 bases between them. In germline, CDR1 is MNHEY, CDR2 SMNVEV (reference sequence). This CDR3 spans 14 amino acids. The CDR3 DNA reads TGTGCCAGCAGTGAGGGGTCTGGGGCCAACGTCCTGACTTTC. Its translation: CASSEGSGANVLTF.